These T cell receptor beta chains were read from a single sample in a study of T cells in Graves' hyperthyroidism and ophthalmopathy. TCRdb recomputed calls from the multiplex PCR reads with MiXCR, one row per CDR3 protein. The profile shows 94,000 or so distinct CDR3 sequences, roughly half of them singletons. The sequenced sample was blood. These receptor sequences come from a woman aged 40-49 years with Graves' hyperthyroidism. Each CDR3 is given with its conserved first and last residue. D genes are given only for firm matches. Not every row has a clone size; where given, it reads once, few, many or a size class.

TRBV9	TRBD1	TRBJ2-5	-	TGTGCCAGCAGAGGTGAAGGGACAGTAGTTCAAGAGACCCAGTACTTC	CASRGEGTVVQETQYF
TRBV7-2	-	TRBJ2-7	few	TGTGCCAGCAGTCTCCGGAGGGTCCTGGGCGAGCAGTACTTC	CASSLRRVLGEQYF
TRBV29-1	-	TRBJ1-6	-	TGCAGCTTCGGGGGGACCTATAATTCACCCCTCCACTTT	CSFGGTYNSPLHF
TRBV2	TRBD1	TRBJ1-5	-	TGTGCCAGCTTTGGGGACAGCAACAATCAGCCCCAGCATTTT	CASFGDSNNQPQHF
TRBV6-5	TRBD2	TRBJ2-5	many	TGTGCCAGCAGAGGGGTCCAGGGGAAGGGGCTAGCGGGAAGGGAGACCCAGTACTTC	CASRGVQGKGLAGRETQYF
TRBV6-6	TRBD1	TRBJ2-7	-	TGTGCCAGCAGAGAGAGGGGACAGGGGACCGAGCAGTACTTC	CASRERGQGTEQYF
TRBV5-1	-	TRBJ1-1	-	TGCGCCAGTAGCTTGGTGGTGGGGAAAACTGAAGCTTTCTTT	CASSLVVGKTEAFF
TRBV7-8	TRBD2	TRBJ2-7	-	TGCGCCAGCAGCCAAGATATCCCCGGACTAGCGGGAGAGAACGAGCAGTACTTC	CASSQDIPGLAGENEQYF
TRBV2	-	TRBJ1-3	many	TGTGCCAGCAGTGAAGGACAGGTCGGAAACACCATATATTTT	CASSEGQVGNTIYF
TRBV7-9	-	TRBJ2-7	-	TGTGCCAGCAGCGGGAGTTCCTACGAGCAGTACTTC	CASSGSSYEQYF
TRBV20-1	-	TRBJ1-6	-	TGCAGTGCTAGGGATAGAAATTCACCCCTCCACTTT	CSARDRNSPLHF
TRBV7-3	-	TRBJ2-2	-	TGTGCCAGCAGCAGCCGAGGGGAGCTGTTTTTT	CASSSRGELFF
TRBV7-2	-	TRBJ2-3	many	TGTGCCAGCAGCCGCGACTGGACACGCCGTAACACAGATACGCAGTATTTT	CASSRDWTRRNTDTQYF
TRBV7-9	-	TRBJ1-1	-	TGTGCCAGCAGCTTAGGTGCGCCCCAGGGCACTGAAGCTTTCTTT	CASSLGAPQGTEAFF
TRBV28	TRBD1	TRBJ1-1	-	TGTGCCAGCGGAGGGAGGGGCACAGGGGTGGAAGCTTTCTTT	CASGGRGTGVEAFF
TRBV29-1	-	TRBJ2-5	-	TGCAGCGTTGGGAACAGTCAAGAGACCCAGTACTTC	CSVGNSQETQYF
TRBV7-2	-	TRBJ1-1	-	TGTGCCAGCAGCTTAAGAAGGACAGAGAACACTGAAGCTTTCTTT	CASSLRRTENTEAFF
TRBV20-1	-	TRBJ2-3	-	TGCAGTGCTAGTTTGAGGGTCCGTTCTAGCACAGATACGCAGTATTTT	CSASLRVRSSTDTQYF
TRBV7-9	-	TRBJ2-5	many	TGTGCCAGCAGGTCTACCCAAGAGACCCAGTACTTC	CASRSTQETQYF
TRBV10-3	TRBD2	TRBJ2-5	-	TGTGCCATCAGTGAGGAACTAGCGGCAAGGACCCAGTACTTC	CAISEELAARTQYF
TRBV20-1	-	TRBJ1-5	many	TGCAGTGCTAGACTGGACACCAATCAGCCCCAGCATTTT	CSARLDTNQPQHF
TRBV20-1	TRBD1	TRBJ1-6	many	TGCAGTGCTCGGACCGGGACAGGGGGCGCATTGGATAATTCACCCCTCCACTTT	CSARTGTGGALDNSPLHF
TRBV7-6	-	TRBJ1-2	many	TGTGCCAGCAGCTCCGAACATTATGGCTACACCTTC	CASSSEHYGYTF
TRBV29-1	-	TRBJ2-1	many	TGCAGCGTTGTTGGCGGCCTAAGCTACAATGAGCAGTTCTTC	CSVVGGLSYNEQFF
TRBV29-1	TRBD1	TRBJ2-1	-	TGCAGCGTAAACAGGGGTGGTAATGAGCAGTTCTTC	CSVNRGGNEQFF